This TCR beta chain was recovered during a study of early T cells in non-severe SARS-CoV-2 infection. The overall study: Chains were not paired, and sequencing was done on bulk RNA from unsorted whole blood.

A word on this clonotype: Its antigen is still unknown.

Individual cDNA molecules received unique molecular identifiers during library preparation. TCRdb re-derived calls from the 5' RACE reads in MiXCR, one entry per CDR3 protein. The sample yields approximately 64,000 distinct CDR3 sequences, 18% seen once. Overall study findings and caveats: Missing private and CD4 specificities, VDJdb matching favored anti-spike CD8 responses.

With 6 bases removed from V and 4 bases from J, the gap between germline ends came to 18 bases. This CDR3 is built from 16 residues. This chain joins TRBV12-3 or TRBV12-4 and TRBJ2-2; the D gene is possibly TRBD2 (6 bases). The starting material was whole blood, obtained at baseline. The origin of this receptor is an adult who was a healthcare worker with PCR-confirmed SARS-CoV-2 infection or an uninfected control (not recorded which). CDR3 coding DNA: TGTGCCAGCAGCCGCCGTGGATTGGGGGGCACCGGGGAGCTGTTTTTT. This encodes CASSRRGLGGTGELFF.